The clone carrying this T cell receptor (beta chain) came up many times. Its antigen is currently unknown. As for time point: patch test 1, 2 weeks after DPC sensitization. Treatment defined: therapeutic diphenylcyclopropenone sensitization with weekly scalp DPC. Total RNA extraction was carried out from unfractionated whole blood. The CDR3 has 16 amino acids. The J segment lost 7 bases and the V segment lost 3 bases, leaving 8 bases of the junction unmatched. Per germline, CDR1 ENHRY and CDR2 SYGVKD. These data come from a study of human T cells and chemical hapten exposure. Overall study results and limits: TCRs at a frequency above 1 in 1000 stayed unchanged with DPC sensitization.

Each CDR3 protein gets one entry after TCRdb re-called the RACE reads with MiXCR. This sample carries some 380,000 distinct CDR3 sequences, around 4.8% of them seen once, and the ten largest clones take around 2.3%. This receptor was obtained from a woman between 50 and 59 years old with alopecia areata. Some clones in this sample may be carry-over from other donors' samples. The source material was whole blood, sampled in connection with sensitization to the hapten diphenylcyclopropenone (DPC). This chain links TRBV10-3 with TRBJ1-6; TRBD1 matches 8 bases. CDR3 loop: CAISDDRGGGNSPLHF. CDR3 bases: TGTGCCATCAGTGACGACAGGGGTGGCGGGAATTCACCCCTCCACTTT.